The 5 T cell receptor beta chains presented below share a single source sample, sequenced in a study of T cells in severe cutaneous drug reactions. The patients sequenced had a carbamazepine-induced Stevens-Johnson syndrome or toxic epidermal necrolysis reaction. Bulk and single-cell libraries used iRepertoire multiplex PCR with TCR subtype-specific primers. No DNA is given; TCRdb re-called the multiplex PCR reads and lists each CDR3 protein once. This repertoire includes fewer than 7,500 distinct CDR3 sequences. Sequenced material: cells from a skin blister. All receptors come from a human donor with toxic epidermal necrolysis, a severe cutaneous drug reaction.

V and J are TRBV9 and TRBJ2-2; without DNA, the TCRdb call of TRBD1 cannot be checked. Germline V gene lookup returns CDR1 SGDLS and CDR2 YYNGEE. This CDR3 is built from 12 residues. The CDR3 sequence is CASSPPREELFF.

V and J are TRBV4-1 and TRBJ2-2; TCRdb's D call, TRBD2, is unchecked because there is no DNA. CDR3 size: 13 residues. Germline-derived CDR1 and CDR2 are MGHRA and YSYEKL. CDR3 protein: CASSWEYTGELFF.

The rearrangement links TRBV7-9 to TRBJ2-3; TCRdb outputs TRBD1, but without DNA this stays unchecked. The CDR3 extends over 15 amino acids. Per germline, CDR1 SEHNR and CDR2 FQNEAQ (reference sequence). This CDR3 reads CASSSPRDNTDTQYF.

This rearrangement joins TRBV29-1 to TRBJ2-1; the TRBD1 assignment by TCRdb is unverifiable without DNA. Germline loops: CDR1 SQVTM, CDR2 ANQGSEA. The CDR3 totals 13 residues. The CDR3 loop is CSVRGFAYNEQFF.

The chain carries TRBV12-3 or TRBV12-4 and TRBJ1-5; TCRdb's assignment of TRBD1 cannot be checked, as there is no DNA. The CDR3 extends over 14 amino acids. The CDR3 region is CASRPNRGEQPQHF.